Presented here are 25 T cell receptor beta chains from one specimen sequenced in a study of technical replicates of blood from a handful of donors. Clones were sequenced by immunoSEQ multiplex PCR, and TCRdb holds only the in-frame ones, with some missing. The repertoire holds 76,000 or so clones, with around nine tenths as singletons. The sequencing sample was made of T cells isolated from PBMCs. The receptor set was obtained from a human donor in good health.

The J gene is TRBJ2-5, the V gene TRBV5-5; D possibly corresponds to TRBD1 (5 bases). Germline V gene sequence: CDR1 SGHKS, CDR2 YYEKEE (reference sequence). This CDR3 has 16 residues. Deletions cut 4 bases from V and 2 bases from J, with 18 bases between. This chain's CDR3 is CASSQGAIPLQETQYF. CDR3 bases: TGTGCCAGCAGCCAAGGGGCTATCCCCTTACAAGAGACCCAGTACTTC.

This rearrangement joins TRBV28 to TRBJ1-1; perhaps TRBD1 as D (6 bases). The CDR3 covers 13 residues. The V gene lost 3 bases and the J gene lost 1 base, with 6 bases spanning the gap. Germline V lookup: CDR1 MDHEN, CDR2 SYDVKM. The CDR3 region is CASSFRGNTEAFF. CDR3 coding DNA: TGTGCCAGCAGTTTCAGGGGGAACACTGAAGCTTTCTTT.

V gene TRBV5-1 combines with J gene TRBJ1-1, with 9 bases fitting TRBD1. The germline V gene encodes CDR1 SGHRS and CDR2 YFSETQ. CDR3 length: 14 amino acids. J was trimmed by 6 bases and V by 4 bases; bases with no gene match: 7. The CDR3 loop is CASSPGDRVAEAFF. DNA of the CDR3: TGCGCCAGCAGCCCGGGGGACAGGGTCGCTGAAGCTTTCTTT. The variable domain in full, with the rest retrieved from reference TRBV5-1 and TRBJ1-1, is KAGVTQTPRYLIKTRGQQVTLSCSPISGHRSVSWYQQTPGQGLQFLFEYFSETQRNKGNFPGRFSGRQFSNSRSEMNVSTLELGDSALYLCASSPGDRVAEAFFGQGTRLTVV.

CDR3 sequence: CASSEGLLYNEQFF. The CDR3 DNA sequence: TGTGCCAGCAGTGAGGGACTACTTTACAATGAGCAGTTCTTC. The chain has TRBV2 and TRBJ2-1, with 7 bases that match TRBD2. With 3 bases clipped from V and 4 bases from J, the junction kept 3 bases outside the gene matches. The length of the CDR3 is 14 residues. Germline V gives CDR1 SNHLY, CDR2 FYNNEI.

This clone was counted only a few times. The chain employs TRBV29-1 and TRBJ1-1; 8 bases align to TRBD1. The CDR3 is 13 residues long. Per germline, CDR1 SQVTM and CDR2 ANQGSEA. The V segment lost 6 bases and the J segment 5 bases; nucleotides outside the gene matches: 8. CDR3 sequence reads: CSVVWTGRTEAFF. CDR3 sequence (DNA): TGCAGCGTCGTCTGGACAGGGAGGACTGAAGCTTTCTTT. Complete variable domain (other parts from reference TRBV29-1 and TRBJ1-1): SAVISQKPSRDICQRGTSLTIQCQVDSQVTMMFWYRQQPGQSLTLIATANQGSEATYESGFVIDKFPISRPNLTFSTLTVSNMSPEDSSIYLCSVVWTGRTEAFFGQGTRLTVV.

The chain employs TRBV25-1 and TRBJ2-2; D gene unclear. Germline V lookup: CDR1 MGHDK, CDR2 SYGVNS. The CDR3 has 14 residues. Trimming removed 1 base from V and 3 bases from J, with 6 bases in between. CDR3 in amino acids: CASSELTHTGELFF. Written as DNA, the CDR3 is TGTGCCAGCAGTGAATTAACTCACACCGGGGAGCTGTTTTTT.

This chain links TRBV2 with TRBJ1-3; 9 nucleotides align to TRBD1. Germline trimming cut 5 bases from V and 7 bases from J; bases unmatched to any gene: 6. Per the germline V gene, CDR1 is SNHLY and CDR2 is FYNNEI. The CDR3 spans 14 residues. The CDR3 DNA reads TGTGCCAGCAGTTCGGACAGGGGACTCAACACCATATATTTT. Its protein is CASSSDRGLNTIYF.

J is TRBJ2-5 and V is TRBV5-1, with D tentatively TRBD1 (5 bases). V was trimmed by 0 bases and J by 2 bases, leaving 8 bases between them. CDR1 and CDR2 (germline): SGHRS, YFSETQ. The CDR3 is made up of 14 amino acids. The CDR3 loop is CASSLDDRQETQYF. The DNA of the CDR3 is TGCGCCAGCAGCTTGGATGACAGACAAGAGACCCAGTACTTC.

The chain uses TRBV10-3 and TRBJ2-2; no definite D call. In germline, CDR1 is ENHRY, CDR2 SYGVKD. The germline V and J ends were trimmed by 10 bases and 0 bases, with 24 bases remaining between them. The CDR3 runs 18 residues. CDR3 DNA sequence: TGTGCCACTAAAAAACACGAGGAGAGTTACACGAACACCGGGGAGCTGTTTTTT. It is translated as CATKKHEESYTNTGELFF.

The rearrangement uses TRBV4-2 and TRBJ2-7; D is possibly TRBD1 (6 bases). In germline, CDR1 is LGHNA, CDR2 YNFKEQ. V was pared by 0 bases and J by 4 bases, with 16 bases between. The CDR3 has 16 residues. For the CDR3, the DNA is TGTGCCAGCAGCCAAGAAACAGGGCTCTTGGTTTACGAGCAGTACTTC. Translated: CASSQETGLLVYEQYF.

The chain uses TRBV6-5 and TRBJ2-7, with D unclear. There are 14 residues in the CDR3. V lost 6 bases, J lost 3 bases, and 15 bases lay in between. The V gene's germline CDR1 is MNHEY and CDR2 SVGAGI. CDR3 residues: CASSPERNLYEQYF. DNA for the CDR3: TGTGCCAGCAGCCCCGAGCGAAACCTCTACGAGCAGTACTTC.

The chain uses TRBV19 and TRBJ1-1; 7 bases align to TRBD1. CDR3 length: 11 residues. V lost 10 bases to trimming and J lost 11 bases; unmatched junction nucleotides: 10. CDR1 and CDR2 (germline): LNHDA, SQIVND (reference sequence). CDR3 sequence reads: CAITAGTAAFF. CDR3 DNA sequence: TGTGCCATCACCGCGGGGACAGCCGCTTTCTTT.

The CDR3 spells CASSHSGLAGGSGADTQYF. In nucleotides, the CDR3 is TGCGCCAGCAGCCACAGCGGGCTAGCGGGGGGCTCAGGGGCAGATACGCAGTATTTT. The chain carries TRBV4-1 and TRBJ2-3; 11 bases line up with TRBD2. Germline lookup yields CDR1 MGHRA and CDR2 YSYEKL. The CDR3 is 19 amino acids. J was trimmed by 4 bases and V by 3 bases; bases with no gene match: 15.

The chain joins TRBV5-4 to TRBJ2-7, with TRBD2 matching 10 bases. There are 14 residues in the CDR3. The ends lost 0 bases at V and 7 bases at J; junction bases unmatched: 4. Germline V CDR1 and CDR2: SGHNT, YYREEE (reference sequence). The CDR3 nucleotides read TGTGCCAGCAGCTTGGGTCTAGCGGGGGTTGAGCAGTACTTC. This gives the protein CASSLGLAGVEQYF.

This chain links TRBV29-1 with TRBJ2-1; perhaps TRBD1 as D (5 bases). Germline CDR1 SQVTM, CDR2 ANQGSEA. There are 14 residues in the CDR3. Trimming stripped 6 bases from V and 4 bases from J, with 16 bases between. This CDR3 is CSVGTGGRYNEQFF. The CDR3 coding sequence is TGCAGCGTAGGCACAGGCGGCAGGTACAATGAGCAGTTCTTC.

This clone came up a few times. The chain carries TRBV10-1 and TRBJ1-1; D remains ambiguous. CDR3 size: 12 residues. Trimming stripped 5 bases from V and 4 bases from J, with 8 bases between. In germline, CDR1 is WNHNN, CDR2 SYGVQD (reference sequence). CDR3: CASSSGATEAFF. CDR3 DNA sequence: TGCGCCAGCAGTTCAGGTGCCACTGAAGCTTTCTTT.

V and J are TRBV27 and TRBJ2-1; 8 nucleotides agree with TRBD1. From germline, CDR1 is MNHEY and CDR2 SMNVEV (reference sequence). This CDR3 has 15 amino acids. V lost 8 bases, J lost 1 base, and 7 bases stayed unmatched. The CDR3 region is CASLPGTGSYNEQFF. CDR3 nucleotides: TGTGCCAGCTTACCGGGGACAGGATCCTACAATGAGCAGTTCTTC.

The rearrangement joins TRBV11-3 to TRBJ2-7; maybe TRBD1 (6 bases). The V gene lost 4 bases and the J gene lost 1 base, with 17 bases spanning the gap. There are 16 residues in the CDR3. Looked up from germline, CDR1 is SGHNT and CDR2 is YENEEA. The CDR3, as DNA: TGTGCCAGCAGCTCAGCCCAGGGGCTCGCTTCCTACGAGCAGTACTTC. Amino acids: CASSSAQGLASYEQYF. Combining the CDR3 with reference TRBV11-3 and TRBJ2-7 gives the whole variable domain EAGVVQSPRYKIIEKKQPVAFWCNPISGHNTLYWYLQNLGQGPELLIRYENEEAVDDSQLPKDRFSAERLKGVDSTLKIQPAELGDSAVYLCASSSAQGLASYEQYFGPGTRLTVT.

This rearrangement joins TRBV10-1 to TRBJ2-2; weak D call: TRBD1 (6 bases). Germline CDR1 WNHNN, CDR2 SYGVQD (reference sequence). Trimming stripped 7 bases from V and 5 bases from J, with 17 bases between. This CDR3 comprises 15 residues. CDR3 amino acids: CASTARQDGTGELFF. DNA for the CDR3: TGCGCCAGCACCGCACGACAGGATGGGACCGGGGAGCTGTTTTTT.

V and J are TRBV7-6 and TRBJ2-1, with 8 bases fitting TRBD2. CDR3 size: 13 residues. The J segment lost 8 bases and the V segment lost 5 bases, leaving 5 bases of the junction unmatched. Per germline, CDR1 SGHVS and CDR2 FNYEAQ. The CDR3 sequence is CASSASGSYEQFF. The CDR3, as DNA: TGTGCCAGCAGCGCAAGCGGGAGCTATGAGCAGTTCTTC.

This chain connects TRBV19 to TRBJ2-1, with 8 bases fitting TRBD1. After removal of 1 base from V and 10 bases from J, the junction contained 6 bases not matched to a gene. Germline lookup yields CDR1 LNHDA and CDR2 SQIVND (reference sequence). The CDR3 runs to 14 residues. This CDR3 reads CASSIARGRGEQFF. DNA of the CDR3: TGTGCCAGTAGTATAGCCAGGGGGCGCGGGGAGCAGTTCTTC.

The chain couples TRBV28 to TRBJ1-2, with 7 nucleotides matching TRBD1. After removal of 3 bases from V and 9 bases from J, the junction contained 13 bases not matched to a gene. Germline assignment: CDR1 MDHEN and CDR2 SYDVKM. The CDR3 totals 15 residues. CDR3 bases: TGTGCCAGCAGTTTCCCGCAAACAGGGGATATAAGCTACACCTTC. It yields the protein CASSFPQTGDISYTF.

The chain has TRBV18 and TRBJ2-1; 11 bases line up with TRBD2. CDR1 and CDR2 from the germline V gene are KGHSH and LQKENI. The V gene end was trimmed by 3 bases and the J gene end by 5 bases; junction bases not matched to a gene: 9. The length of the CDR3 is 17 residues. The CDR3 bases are TGTGCCAGCTCACCCCAAGGGGGGACTAGCGGCCACAATGAGCAGTTCTTC. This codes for CASSPQGGTSGHNEQFF.

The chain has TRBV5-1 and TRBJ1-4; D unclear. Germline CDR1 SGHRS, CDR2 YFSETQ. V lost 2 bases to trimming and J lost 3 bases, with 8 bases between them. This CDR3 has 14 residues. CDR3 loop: CASSFSQANEKLFF. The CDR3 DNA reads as TGCGCCAGCAGCTTCAGTCAGGCTAATGAAAAACTGTTTTTT.

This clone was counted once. In nucleotides, the CDR3 is TGTGCCAGTAAGGAGTGGGACAAAGCCTACGAGCAGTACTTC. The encoded protein is CASKEWDKAYEQYF. This chain joins TRBV19 and TRBJ2-7, with D tentatively TRBD1 (6 bases). Germline V gene data show CDR1 as LNHDA and CDR2 as SQIVND (reference sequence). This CDR3 has 14 residues. The V and J ends lost 7 bases and 2 bases respectively, with 15 bases between them.